This T cell receptor (beta chain) was captured by sequencing in a study of tumor and adjacent non-tumor tissue in lung cancer. Study-wide context: Patients were aged about 30 to 76, 10 men and about five women, stage I to III.

TCRbeta libraries were built with three rounds of nested PCR, modified from ARM-PCR. TCRdb independently ran MiXCR on the multiplex PCR reads; one entry per CDR3 protein. The table has some 97,000 distinct CDR3 sequences, 65% seen once. RNA was extracted from bulk tissue without any cell sorting. More than 3 cm separated this lung sample from the edge of the tumor. CDR1 and CDR2 (germline): MGHRA, YSYEKL. This CDR3 contains 17 residues. Trimming removed 0 bases at V and 12 bases at J, with 24 bases between. The chain joins TRBV4-1 to TRBJ2-1; D may be TRBD2 (7 bases). Specimen: distant non-tumor lung tissue. The clonotype originates from a man aged 30 to 45 with non-small cell lung cancer. CDR3 sequence (DNA): TGCGCCAGCAGCCAAGAATTTACGGGGGGCACGCACAAAGGGCAGTTCTTC. This translates into CASSQEFTGGTHKGQFF.